The clone carrying this TCR beta chain turned up a few times. As handled by the study authors: Nucleated cell number was recorded as an estimate derived from reference gene primer amplification. Assay: immunoSEQ multiplex PCR; the TCRdb copy retains only in-frame clones and omits some. V and J calls and clone size come straight from that table; D and trimming were deduced from the DNA. This sample has 130,000 or so clones; 82% occur once, and the top ten carry about 5%. These data come from a study of blood T cell repertoires in COVID-19. Study-wide context: The United States, Italy and Spain supplied acute and convalescent COVID-19 samples. PBMCs, B-cell-depleted T cells, or T cells provided the cDNA or gDNA that made up the material.

Trimming took 7 bases from V and 12 from J, leaving 19 bases between them. The CDR3 is 14 amino acids. Germline V gives CDR1 MGHDK, CDR2 SYGVNS. The chain employs TRBV25-1 and TRBJ1-6; D may be TRBD1 (6 bases). Sequenced sample: peripheral blood. The receptor comes from a woman aged 70-85 years with acute or convalescent COVID-19. Written as DNA, the CDR3 is TGTGCCAGCAAAGACGGGGGGCTCGAGGGACCCCTCCACTTT. It specifies CASKDGGLEGPLHF.